One and the same sample provided the 7 T cell receptor beta chains below, sequenced in a study of glioma-infiltrating T cells. Amplification of TCR alpha and beta CDR3 regions from RNA used iRepertoire nested multiplex PCR. TCRdb reanalysed the multiplex PCR reads using MiXCR and keeps one entry per CDR3 protein. The sample includes approximately 110,000 distinct CDR3 sequences, less than 30% of them seen just once. The source material was glioma tissue, nonneoplastic brain tissue, or PBMCs (not recorded which). Every receptor here comes from a human donor with low-grade glioma or glioblastoma, undergoing nonglioma brain surgery, or in good health (not recorded which).

In regard to this clonotype: This may be a read error, as it is one base from a much larger clone. The chain uses TRBV2 and TRBJ2-7, with D maybe TRBD1 (8 bases). CDR1 and CDR2 from the germline V gene are SNHLY and FYNNEI. The V end was cut by 6 bases, the J end by 3 bases, with 21 bases between. The CDR3 has 16 residues. The CDR3 region is CASRGQGMAGVYEQYF. The CDR3 nucleotides read TGTGCCAGCAGAGGACAGGGTATGGCGGGGGTCTACGAGCAGTACTTC.

This clonotype occurred many times. The V and J genes are TRBV4-3 and TRBJ1-3; TRBD1 aligns across 8 bases. This CDR3 spans 15 amino acids. CDR1 is LGHNA and CDR2 is YSLEER in the germline V gene. The V gene end was trimmed by 5 bases and the J gene end by 4 bases; junction bases not matched to a gene: 7. As DNA, the CDR3 is TGCGCCAGCAGCACCGACAGGGGCGAAGGAAACACCATATATTTT. Amino acid sequence: CASSTDRGEGNTIYF.

The chain combines TRBV29-1 with TRBJ1-5; no firm D call. This CDR3 contains 12 residues. Trimming left V 4 bases short and J 3 bases short, with 7 bases between. CDR1 and CDR2 (germline): SQVTM, ANQGSEA. The CDR3, as DNA: TGCAGCGTTGGATCTATCAATCAGCCCCAGCATTTT. It is translated as CSVGSINQPQHF. Using reference TRBV29-1 and TRBJ1-5 for the parts outside the CDR3, the full variable domain is SAVISQKPSRDICQRGTSLTIQCQVDSQVTMMFWYRQQPGQSLTLIATANQGSEATYESGFVIDKFPISRPNLTFSTLTVSNMSPEDSSIYLCSVGSINQPQHFGDGTRLSIL.

With regard to this clonotype: One junction end does not reproduce the germline sequence, and a read error may be involved. The chain employs TRBV7-9 and TRBJ2-6; 9 bases align to TRBD2. This CDR3 has 20 amino acids. Germline lookup yields CDR1 SEHNR and CDR2 FQNEAQ (reference sequence). This CDR3 is CARSFSGRAGGLSGANVLTF. In nucleotides, the CDR3 is TGTGCCAGAAGCTTCTCGGGAAGAGCGGGGGGCCTCTCTGGGGCCAACGTCCTGACTTTC.

This clonotype was seen many times. The genes are TRBV6-2 or TRBV6-3 and TRBJ2-1; D tentatively reads TRBD1 or TRBD2 (6 bases each). From germline, CDR1 is MNHEY and CDR2 SVGEGT. The V and J ends lost 2 bases and 9 bases respectively, with 17 bases between them. CDR3 length equals 15 residues. The CDR3 nucleotides are TGTGCCAGCAGTTACGGGGGCGGGGCCCGCCGTGAGCAGTTCTTC. Its translation is CASSYGGGARREQFF.

Ten or more counts support this clonotype. The V call is TRBV20-1, the J call TRBJ2-5; D uncertain. V gave up 0 bases and J gave up 5 bases, with 13 bases separating them. The CDR3 is 14 residues long. Germline CDR1 is DFQATT and CDR2 is SNEGSKA (reference sequence). The CDR3 spells CSARDPGVWETQYF. The CDR3 DNA reads TGCAGTGCTAGAGATCCTGGAGTCTGGGAGACCCAGTACTTC.

This clonotype was counted many times. The chain recombines TRBV6-2 or TRBV6-3 with TRBJ1-1, with 7 bases fitting TRBD1. CDR1 and CDR2 (germline): MNHEY, SVGEGT. The CDR3 spans 12 residues. V was clipped by 0 bases and J by 11 bases; unmatched bases: 3. The CDR3 region is CASSYSGQVAFF. The CDR3 coding sequence is TGTGCCAGCAGTTACTCCGGACAGGTGGCTTTCTTT.